This T cell receptor beta chain was identified in a study of blood T cell repertoires in COVID-19. The CDR3 has 13 residues. V was clipped by 4 bases and J by 4 bases, with 8 bases between them. Looked up from germline, CDR1 is SGHDN and CDR2 is FVKESK. Method: immunoSEQ multiplex PCR; TCRdb's copy keeps in-frame clones and lacks some. The sample shows approximately 170,000 clones, roughly 80% of them seen only once. The genes are TRBV14 and TRBJ2-1; TRBD2 is a possible D gene (5 bases). Sequencing was performed on peripheral blood. This clonotype was obtained from a woman of 80 years or more with acute or convalescent COVID-19. As DNA, the CDR3 is TGTGCCAGCAGCCTGGGAGCGTACAATGAGCAGTTCTTC. Amino acid sequence: CASSLGAYNEQFF.